The 23 T cell receptor beta chains given below trace back to one sample, sequenced in a study of shared clonotypes between healthy human individuals. Only CD45RO-negative cells positively selected for CCR7 counted as naive CD8 cells, so terminally differentiated effector memory CD45RA+ cells were excluded. The protocol was immunoSEQ multiplex PCR, while the TCRdb copy is restricted to in-frame clones and leaves out a portion. The sample contains about 2.2 million clones, more than 85% of which appear only once. The source material was naive CD8+ T cells from PBMCs. These receptors all stem from a young man in good health. Some clones in this sample may be carry-over from other donors' samples.

J is TRBJ1-3 and V is TRBV9; D call uncertain. V was clipped by 4 bases and J by 7 bases, with 18 bases between them. The germline gives CDR1 SGDLS, CDR2 YYNGEE. This CDR3 has 15 amino acids. The CDR3 sequence: CASSTPRERSNTIYF. The CDR3 DNA reads TGTGCCAGCAGCACCCCGAGGGAACGGAGTAACACCATATATTTT. Based on the CDR3 plus reference TRBV9 and TRBJ1-3, the full variable domain is DSGVTQTPKHLITATGQRVTLRCSPRSGDLSVYWYQQSLDQGLQFLIQYYNGEERAKGNILERFSAQQFPDLHSELNLSSLELGDSALYFCASSTPRERSNTIYFGEGSWLTVV.

Concerning this clone itself: The sample has other DNA sequences that encode this CDR3 too. The CDR3 sequence is CSVVGGYGYTF. DNA for the CDR3: TGCAGCGTTGTGGGCGGCTATGGCTACACCTTC. The gene calls are TRBV29-1 and TRBJ1-2; D remains unclear. With 4 bases removed from V and 4 bases from J, the gap between germline ends came to 7 bases. The CDR3 length is 11 residues. Per the germline V gene, CDR1 is SQVTM and CDR2 is ANQGSEA.

The chain has TRBV27 and TRBJ1-1, with D maybe TRBD1 (5 bases). V was trimmed by 4 bases and J by 0 bases, leaving 15 bases between them. CDR1 is MNHEY, CDR2 SMNVEV, per germline (reference sequence). The CDR3 has 16 residues. The CDR3 is CASSWGGGSMNTEAFF. CDR3 bases: TGTGCCAGCAGTTGGGGGGGAGGGTCCATGAACACTGAAGCTTTCTTT.

J is TRBJ1-4 and V is TRBV2, with TRBD1 as a possible D gene (5 bases). Germline V lookup: CDR1 SNHLY, CDR2 FYNNEI. The V and J ends lost 3 bases and 8 bases respectively, with 13 bases between them. The CDR3 runs 14 residues. CDR3 coding DNA: TGTGCCAGCAGTGAGGGCAGGGTAGACGAAAAACTGTTTTTT. Protein: CASSEGRVDEKLFF. Looking up the rest from reference TRBV2 and TRBJ1-4 gives the full variable domain: EPEVTQTPSHQVTQMGQEVILRCVPISNHLYFYWYRQILGQKVEFLVSFYNNEISEKSEIFDDQFSVERPDGSNFTLKIRSTKLEDSAMYFCASSEGRVDEKLFFGSGTQLSVL.

The chain couples TRBV6-1 to TRBJ2-7; no firm D call. Trimming stripped 4 bases from V and 0 bases from J, with 10 bases between. Germline V gene sequence: CDR1 MNHNS, CDR2 SASEGT. The CDR3 spans 14 residues. CDR3 nucleotides: TGTGCCAGCAGTGGAAGTGTTTCCTCCTACGAGCAGTACTTC. Protein sequence: CASSGSVSSYEQYF.

This rearrangement joins TRBV6-5 to TRBJ2-1; D is tentatively TRBD1 or TRBD2 (5 bases each). V lost 6 bases to trimming and J lost 8 bases, with 20 bases between them. The germline CDR1 and CDR2 sequences are MNHEY and SVGAGI. The CDR3 is made up of 15 amino acids. The CDR3 region is CASRGPGPHPDEQFF. In DNA form, the CDR3 reads TGTGCCAGCAGGGGACCGGGACCCCATCCCGATGAGCAGTTCTTC.

As concerns this clone: Within the sample, other DNA sequences also encode this same CDR3. V and J are TRBV10-3 and TRBJ2-7, with TRBD1 identical over 7 bases. Germline V lookup: CDR1 ENHRY, CDR2 SYGVKD. This CDR3 comprises 13 residues. J lost 2 bases, V lost 4 bases, and 2 bases had no gene match. In DNA, the CDR3 is TGTGCCATCAGTGGGGACAGAACCTACGAGCAGTACTTC. It specifies CAISGDRTYEQYF.

This chain joins TRBV5-1 and TRBJ2-2, with 7 bases that match TRBD2. There are 16 residues in the CDR3. V dropped 4 bases and J dropped 2; count of bases not matched to a gene: 8. CDR1 SGHRS and CDR2 YFSETQ come from the germline V gene. DNA of the CDR3: TGCGCCAGCAGCCCCGGGGAGGGGCGAAACACCGGGGAGCTGTTTTTT. Translation: CASSPGEGRNTGELFF. The full variable domain, with the rest looked up from reference TRBV5-1 and TRBJ2-2, is KAGVTQTPRYLIKTRGQQVTLSCSPISGHRSVSWYQQTPGQGLQFLFEYFSETQRNKGNFPGRFSGRQFSNSRSEMNVSTLELGDSALYLCASSPGEGRNTGELFFGEGSRLTVL.

The chain has TRBV19 and TRBJ2-2, with D unresolved. The CDR3 spans 13 residues. The V end lost 3 bases, the J end lost 3 bases, and 5 bases lay between the germline ends. Germline CDR1 LNHDA, CDR2 SQIVND (reference sequence). CDR3 region: CASSITDTGELFF. The CDR3, as DNA: TGTGCCAGTAGTATTACAGACACCGGGGAGCTGTTTTTT.

The rearrangement links TRBV2 to TRBJ2-2; 10 bases line up with TRBD1. CDR1 is SNHLY and CDR2 is FYNNEI in the germline V gene. The CDR3 consists of 15 residues. Germline trimming cut 4 bases from V and 5 bases from J; bases unmatched to any gene: 4. DNA for the CDR3: TGTGCCAGCAGTGGTGGGGACAGGGGTACCGGGGAGCTGTTTTTT. Encoded protein: CASSGGDRGTGELFF.

J is TRBJ2-5 and V is TRBV12-5; a possible D gene is TRBD1 (6 bases). CDR3 size: 16 residues. V shed 1 base and J shed 5 bases, with 17 bases lying between them. From germline, CDR1 is LGHNT and CDR2 FRNRAP. CDR3 sequence: CASGLGDKFVGETQYF. DNA for the CDR3: TGTGCTAGTGGTTTGGGGGACAAGTTTGTCGGGGAGACCCAGTACTTC.

This clone was seen more than once but under ten times. The V gene is TRBV7-9, the J gene TRBJ2-7, with TRBD2 matching 8 bases. The ends lost 5 bases at V and 4 bases at J; junction bases unmatched: 4. Germline V gene data show CDR1 as SEHNR and CDR2 as FQNEAQ (reference sequence). CDR3 size: 13 residues. As DNA, the CDR3 is TGTGCCAGCAGCCGGACTAGCCGGTACGAGCAGTACTTC. Translation: CASSRTSRYEQYF.

Only one count was recorded for this clone. V usage is TRBV11-2 and J usage is TRBJ2-1, with D possibly TRBD2 on 6 matching bases. This CDR3 spans 14 amino acids. V dropped 1 base and J dropped 5 bases, with 9 bases sitting between them. Germline V gene lookup returns CDR1 SGHAT and CDR2 FQNNGV. DNA for the CDR3: TGTGCCAGCAGCTTAGCGGGACTGAACAATGAGCAGTTCTTC. Its translation: CASSLAGLNNEQFF.

The chain has TRBV6-1 and TRBJ2-5; maybe TRBD1 (6 bases). The germline gives CDR1 MNHNS, CDR2 SASEGT. The CDR3 sequence is 16 residues long. Deletions cut 0 bases from V and 0 bases from J, with 11 bases between. CDR3 protein: CASSEANTGNQETQYF. In nucleotides, the CDR3 is TGTGCCAGCAGTGAAGCAAACACAGGGAACCAAGAGACCCAGTACTTC.

This clone has only a few counts. The same CDR3 is also encoded by other DNA sequences in this sample. The rearrangement joins TRBV9 to TRBJ1-2, with TRBD1 as a possible D gene (5 bases). Germline assignment: CDR1 SGDLS and CDR2 YYNGEE. V lost 4 bases, J lost 4 bases, and 8 bases lay in between. CDR3 length equals 12 residues. The CDR3 DNA reads as TGTGCCAGCAGCCTGGGGGTCTATGGCTACACCTTC. Translation: CASSLGVYGYTF.

V is TRBV27 and J is TRBJ1-5; 9 bases are shared with TRBD1. This CDR3 spans 15 amino acids. Trimming took 8 bases from V and 0 from J; bases not matched to a gene: 5. Germline V lookup: CDR1 MNHEY, CDR2 SMNVEV (reference sequence). The CDR3 sequence is CASGTGTNSNQPQHF. CDR3 in DNA: TGTGCCAGCGGGACAGGGACCAATAGCAATCAGCCCCAGCATTTT.

The chain links TRBV9 to TRBJ2-1, with 9 nucleotides matching TRBD1. The germline gives CDR1 SGDLS, CDR2 YYNGEE. This CDR3 has 15 residues. V lost 2 bases and J lost 5; bases outside the gene matches: 5. DNA for the CDR3: TGTGCCAGCAGCGTGAGTTACAGGGGGCACAATGAGCAGTTCTTC. Its translation is CASSVSYRGHNEQFF.

The genes are TRBV29-1 and TRBJ2-7, with 7 bases fitting TRBD2. J gave up 2 bases and V 7 bases, and 11 bases lay outside the gene matches. The germline V gene encodes CDR1 SQVTM and CDR2 ANQGSEA. CDR3 length: 14 amino acids. The DNA for the CDR3 is TGCAGCGGGAGTAGCGGGCCACGACCCTACGAGCAGTACTTC. This sequence encodes CSGSSGPRPYEQYF.

The V and J genes are TRBV5-1 and TRBJ2-1; 12 positions match TRBD2. CDR1 and CDR2 (germline): SGHRS, YFSETQ. The CDR3 contains 15 residues. With V trimmed by 5 bases and J by 8 bases, 8 bases remained unmatched. DNA for the CDR3: TGCGCCAGCAGGGCTAGCGGGAGGGCCGGTGATGAGCAGTTCTTC. Protein: CASRASGRAGDEQFF.

As to this clone: Other DNA sequences from this sample encode an identical CDR3 as well. Here the CDR3 reads CASSLLGADTQYF. The CDR3 DNA reads as TGTGCCAGCAGTTTACTCGGGGCGGATACGCAGTATTTT. V gene TRBV27 combines with J gene TRBJ2-3; D is tentatively TRBD1 or TRBD2 (5 bases each). Trimming removed 2 bases from V and 6 bases from J, with 9 bases in between. The CDR3 extends over 13 amino acids. Germline V gene data show CDR1 as MNHEY and CDR2 as SMNVEV (reference sequence).

Notes on this clone: Distinct nucleotide sequences in the sample also encode this CDR3. The gene calls are TRBV28 and TRBJ1-1, with D tentatively TRBD1 (6 bases). This CDR3 is built from 14 residues. V shed 7 bases and J shed 4 bases, with 16 bases lying between them. Germline V gene lookup returns CDR1 MDHEN and CDR2 SYDVKM. CDR3 nucleotide sequence: TGTGCCAGCACCCTAGGGGGGGAGGGCACTGAAGCTTTCTTT. Protein product: CASTLGGEGTEAFF.

The J gene is TRBJ1-1, the V gene TRBV2; no clear D. CDR3 length equals 13 residues. With 1 base removed from V and 4 bases from J, the gap between germline ends came to 7 bases. Germline V lookup: CDR1 SNHLY, CDR2 FYNNEI. The CDR3 nucleotides are TGTGCCAGCAGTGAAGGGAGCTTCACTGAAGCTTTCTTT. Its translation is CASSEGSFTEAFF.

The J gene is TRBJ1-1, the V gene TRBV12-2; the table's D call of TRBD1 was not tested on the DNA. TRBV12-2 is deemed a pseudogene. The CDR3 totals 14 residues. CDR3 nucleotides: TGTGCAAGTCGCATGGACAGGGAGAACACTGAAGCTTTCTTT. Residues: CASRMDRENTEAFF.